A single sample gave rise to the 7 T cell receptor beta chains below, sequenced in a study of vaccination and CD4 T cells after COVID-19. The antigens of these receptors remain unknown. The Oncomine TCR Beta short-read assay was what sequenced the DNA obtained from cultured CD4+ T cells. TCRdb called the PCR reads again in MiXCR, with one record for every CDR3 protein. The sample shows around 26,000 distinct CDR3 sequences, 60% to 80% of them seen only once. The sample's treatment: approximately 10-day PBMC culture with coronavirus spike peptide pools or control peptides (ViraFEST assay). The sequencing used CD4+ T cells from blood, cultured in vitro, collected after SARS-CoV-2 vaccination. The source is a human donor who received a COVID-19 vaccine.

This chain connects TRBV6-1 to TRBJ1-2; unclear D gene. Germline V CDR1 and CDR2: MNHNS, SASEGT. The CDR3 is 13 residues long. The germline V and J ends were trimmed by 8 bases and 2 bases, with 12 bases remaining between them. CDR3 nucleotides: TGTGCCAGCTCCCCGGGCTCCAACTATGGCTACACCTTC. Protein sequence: CASSPGSNYGYTF.

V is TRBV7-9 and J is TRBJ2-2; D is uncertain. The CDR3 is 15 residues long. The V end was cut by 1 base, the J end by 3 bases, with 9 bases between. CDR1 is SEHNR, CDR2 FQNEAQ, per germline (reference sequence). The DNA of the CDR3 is TGTGCCAGCAGCTTAGATTTTAGGGACACCGGGGAGCTGTTTTTT. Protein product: CASSLDFRDTGELFF.

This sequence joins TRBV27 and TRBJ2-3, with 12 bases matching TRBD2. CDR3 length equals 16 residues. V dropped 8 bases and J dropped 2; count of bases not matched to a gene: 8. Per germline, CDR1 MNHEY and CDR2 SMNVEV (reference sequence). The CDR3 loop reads CASVKLAGGNTDTQYF. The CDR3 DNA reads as TGTGCCAGCGTAAAACTAGCGGGGGGAAACACAGATACGCAGTATTTT.

The CDR3 sequence: CASSYSRINYGYTF. DNA of the CDR3: TGTGCCAGCAGTTACTCGAGAATTAACTATGGCTACACCTTC. The chain uses TRBV6-5 and TRBJ1-2, with D unresolved. The CDR3 runs to 14 residues. Per the germline V gene, CDR1 is MNHEY and CDR2 is SVGAGI. Trimming pared 0 bases from V and 1 base from J, leaving 6 bases between.

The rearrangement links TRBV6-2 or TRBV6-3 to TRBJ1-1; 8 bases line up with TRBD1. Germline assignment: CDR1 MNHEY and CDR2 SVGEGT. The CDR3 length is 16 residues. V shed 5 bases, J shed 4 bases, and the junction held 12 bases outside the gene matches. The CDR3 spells CASSIKTGGSATEAFF. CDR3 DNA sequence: TGTGCCAGCAGTATAAAAACAGGGGGAAGCGCCACTGAAGCTTTCTTT.

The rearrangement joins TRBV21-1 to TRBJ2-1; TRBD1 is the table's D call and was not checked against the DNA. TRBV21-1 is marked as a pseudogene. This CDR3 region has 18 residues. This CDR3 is CASSILLFRDRALGEQFF. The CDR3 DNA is TGTGCCAGCAGCATATTATTATTCCGGGACAGGGCCTTAGGAGAGCAGTTCTTC.

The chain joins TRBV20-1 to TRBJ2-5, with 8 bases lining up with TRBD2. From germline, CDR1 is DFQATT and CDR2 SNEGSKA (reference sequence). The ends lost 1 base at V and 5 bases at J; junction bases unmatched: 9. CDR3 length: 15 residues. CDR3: CSARVTGGALETQYF. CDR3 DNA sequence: TGCAGTGCTAGAGTTACCGGGGGGGCGCTCGAGACCCAGTACTTC.